This T cell receptor (beta chain) was profiled in a study of blood T cell repertoires in COVID-19. Across the study: Specimens from acute and convalescent COVID-19 originated in the United States, Italy and Spain. PBMCs, B-cell-depleted T cells, or T cells were the source of the cDNA or gDNA that made up the material.

In the authors' workflow: Nucleated cell counts were estimated from reference gene primer amplification. Here immunoSEQ multiplex PCR was the method, and the copy in TCRdb shows in-frame clones only, minus some. V, J and clone size derive from that table, while D and trimming were established from the DNA sequence. The profile shows 45,000 to 60,000 clones, approximately 84% of them singletons. CDR1 and CDR2 (germline): MGHRA, YSYEKL. CDR3 length: 14 residues. Trimming removed 4 bases from V and 7 bases from J, with 13 bases in between. The genes are TRBV4-1 and TRBJ1-4, with D possibly TRBD1 on 6 matching bases. The receptor was derived from a man in his forties or fifties with acute or convalescent COVID-19. The sample was peripheral blood. The chain's CDR3 is CASSLRDTIEKLFF. CDR3 DNA sequence: TGCGCCAGCAGCCTCCGGGACACAATTGAAAAACTGTTTTTT.